This T cell receptor beta chain was sequenced in a study of T cell responses to AZD1222 COVID-19 vaccine. Trimming pared 4 bases from V and 10 bases from J, leaving 17 bases between. The CDR3 totals 15 residues. CDR1 and CDR2 (germline): MDHEN, SYDVKM. The assay was immunoSEQ multiplex PCR, and TCRdb's table has in-frame clones only and misses some. The data hold approximately 150,000 clones, with 90% to 95% observed a single time. This TCR was recovered from an adult who received the AZD1222 COVID-19 vaccine. The genes are TRBV28 and TRBJ1-6; maybe TRBD1 (6 bases). The source material was peripheral blood, sampled 28 days after the second AZD1222 dose. The CDR3 sequence is CASSSGTTGGSPLHF. The CDR3 coding sequence is TGTGCCAGCAGTTCGGGGACGACCGGGGGCTCACCCCTCCACTTT.